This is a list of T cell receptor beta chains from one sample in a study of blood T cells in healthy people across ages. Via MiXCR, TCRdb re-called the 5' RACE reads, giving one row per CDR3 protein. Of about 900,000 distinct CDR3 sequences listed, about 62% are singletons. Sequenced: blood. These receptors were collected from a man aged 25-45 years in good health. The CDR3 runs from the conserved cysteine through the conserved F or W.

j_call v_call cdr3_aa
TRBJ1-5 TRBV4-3 CASSQDSTGQPQHF
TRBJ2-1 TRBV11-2 CASSFPVGGVMDEQFF
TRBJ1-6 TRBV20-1 CSARERSRGQSPLHF
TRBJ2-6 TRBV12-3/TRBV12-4 CASSLGRSGANVLTF
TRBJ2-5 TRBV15 CATSRDRAGLYQETQYF
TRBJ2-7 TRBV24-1 CATSAPYEQYF
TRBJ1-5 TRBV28 CASVAQTGIRNQPQHF
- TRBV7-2 CASLTPSSSYNEQYF
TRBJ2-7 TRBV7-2 CASSPRQGAGYEQYF
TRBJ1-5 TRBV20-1 CSARGRRNQPQHF
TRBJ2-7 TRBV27 CASTRQAEQYF
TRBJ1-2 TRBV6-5 CASSYTPYGYTF
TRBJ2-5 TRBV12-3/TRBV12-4 CASSLEYEVQYF
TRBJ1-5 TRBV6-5 CASAGGVFQPQHF
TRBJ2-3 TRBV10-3 CAIRPDDTDTQYF
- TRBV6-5 CASSSPNRGSETQYF
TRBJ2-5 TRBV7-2 CASSLPTGGKETQYF
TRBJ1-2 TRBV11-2 CASSLALQGPDGYTF
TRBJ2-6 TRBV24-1 CATSDPGQSGANVLTF
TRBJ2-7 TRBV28 CASRPGTGPYEQYF
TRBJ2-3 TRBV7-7 CASSTGQLTDTQYF
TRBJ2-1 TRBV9 CASSVGGLAFGEQFF
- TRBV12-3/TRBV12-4 CASSLPPGQGSPEQYF
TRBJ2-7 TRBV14 CASSQDRAGLYEQYF
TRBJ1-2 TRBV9 CASSVEGTDGYTF
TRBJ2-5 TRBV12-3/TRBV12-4 CASSLYTETQYF
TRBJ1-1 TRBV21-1 CASTNFRDRVMNTEAFF
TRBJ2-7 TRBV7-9 CASSLGHSSYEQYF
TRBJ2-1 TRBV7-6 CASTYNIIRGTYNEQFF
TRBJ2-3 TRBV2 CASSEVSGASTDTQYF
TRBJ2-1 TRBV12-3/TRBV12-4 CASRNLAGGGVEQFF
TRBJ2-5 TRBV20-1 CSAPFGDPNILAYF
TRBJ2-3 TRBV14 CASSRGLVGFFDTQYF